The 19 T cell receptor beta chains listed next were all sequenced from one sample in a study of T cell responses to AZD1222 COVID-19 vaccine (dated by TCRdb to 2020 to 2023). Library creation used the immunoSEQ multiplex PCR assay. Imported from immuneACCESS, the table was reduced by TCRdb to in-frame sequences with V and J called. These copies leave out some clones; in studies compared against another copy, an unresolved V gene accounts for under half, and the cause of the remainder is not known. The sample table records tens of thousands of clones; over 80% of these occur just once. The top ten constitute about 20% of the sample. Per the publication, the time point label means: about 28 days (+/-7) after the second vaccine dose. The source was peripheral blood, collected 28 days after the second AZD1222 dose. These TCRs come from an adult who received the AZD1222 COVID-19 vaccine.

The rearrangement joins TRBV7-3 to TRBJ2-1; D may be TRBD1 (7 bases). V was pared by 2 bases and J by 5 bases, with 13 bases between. The germline CDR1 and CDR2 sequences are SGHTA and FQGTGA. This CDR3 spans 15 amino acids. Written as DNA, the CDR3 is TGTGCCAGCAGCTTATGGCCAGGGGGGAACAATGAGCAGTTCTTC. It specifies CASSLWPGGNNEQFF. The full variable domain, rest sourced from reference TRBV7-3 and TRBJ2-1, is GAGVSQTPSNKVTEKGKYVELRCDPISGHTALYWYRQSLGQGPEFLIYFQGTGAADDSGLPNDRFFAVRPEGSVSTLKIQRTERGDSAVYLCASSLWPGGNNEQFFGPGTRLTVL.

The gene calls are TRBV10-3 and TRBJ2-3; D is ambiguous. The CDR3 spans 15 residues. Trimming stripped 5 bases from V and 0 bases from J, with 12 bases between. Germline CDR1 and CDR2: ENHRY and SYGVKD. CDR3 DNA sequence: TGTGCCATCAGTCTTTCAGACCGAAGCACAGATACGCAGTATTTT. Amino acids: CAISLSDRSTDTQYF.

In this sample, this clone is medium-sized. V gene TRBV11-3 combines with J gene TRBJ2-1; weak D call: TRBD2 (6 bases). The CDR3 totals 14 residues. CDR1 and CDR2 from the germline V gene are SGHNT and YENEEA. V lost 5 bases to trimming and J lost 7 bases, with 15 bases between them. The CDR3 protein is CASSAGGLENEQFF. CDR3 DNA sequence: TGTGCCAGCAGCGCTGGGGGGTTGGAGAATGAGCAGTTCTTC.

This clone was detected a few times. The chain links TRBV7-9 to TRBJ2-2; 12 bases line up with TRBD2. CDR1 and CDR2 (germline): SEHNR, FQNEAQ (reference sequence). The trim removed 3 bases at V and 4 bases at J, leaving 3 bases unmatched. CDR3 length equals 16 residues. Here the CDR3 reads CASSFLAGGPTGELFF. DNA of the CDR3: TGTGCCAGCAGCTTCCTAGCGGGGGGGCCCACCGGGGAGCTGTTTTTT.

This sequence joins TRBV9 and TRBJ2-3, with D unclear. From germline, CDR1 is SGDLS and CDR2 YYNGEE. This CDR3 contains 16 residues. V was shortened by 0 bases and J by 4 bases, with 15 bases between the two germline ends. The CDR3 nucleotides read TGTGCCAGCAGCGTAGGGGATAGGGATGGCGCAGATACGCAGTATTTT. Its protein is CASSVGDRDGADTQYF.

The CDR3 DNA reads TGTGCCAGCAGATATGACAGGAATGAAAAACTGTTTTTT. Encoded protein: CASRYDRNEKLFF. The chain joins TRBV27 to TRBJ1-4; weak D call: TRBD1 (6 bases). CDR3 length: 13 amino acids. V lost 6 bases and J lost 5, with 10 bases in between. CDR1 MNHEY and CDR2 SMNVEV come from the germline V gene (reference sequence). Using reference TRBV27 and TRBJ1-4 for the parts outside the CDR3, the full variable domain is EAQVTQNPRYLITVTGKKLTVTCSQNMNHEYMSWYRQDPGLGLRQIYYSMNVEVTDKGDVPEGYKVSRKEKRNFPLILESPSPNQTSLYFCASRYDRNEKLFFGSGTQLSVL.

This chain joins TRBV30 and TRBJ1-4; D uncertain. Germline V gives CDR1 GTSNPN, CDR2 SVGIG (reference sequence). This CDR3 region has 13 residues. Between the trimmed V and J ends, which lost 3 bases and 16 bases, there was a span of 21 bases. The CDR3 DNA reads TGTGCCTGGAGCCCTCCGGAGGATTTAGCGAGGTTTTTT. Translated, it gives CAWSPPEDLARFF.

V and J are TRBV24-1 and TRBJ1-1; TRBD1 is a possible D gene (5 bases). The V end was cut by 2 bases, the J end by 4 bases, with 19 bases between. From germline, CDR1 is KGHDR and CDR2 SFDVKD. The CDR3 totals 17 residues. The CDR3 DNA sequence: TGTGCCACCAGTGATTCCTCGGGACCCGCCATCCCCACTGAAGCTTTCTTT. It specifies CATSDSSGPAIPTEAFF.

The chain has TRBV5-1 and TRBJ1-6, with 8 bases lining up with TRBD1. V was clipped by 0 bases and J by 6 bases; unmatched bases: 8. The CDR3 spans 17 residues. Looked up from germline, CDR1 is SGHRS and CDR2 is YFSETQ. Here the CDR3 DNA reads TGCGCCAGCAGCTTGGATAGGACAGGGCTCTCTAATTCACCCCTCCACTTT. Amino acid sequence: CASSLDRTGLSNSPLHF. Looking up the rest from reference TRBV5-1 and TRBJ1-6 gives the full variable domain: KAGVTQTPRYLIKTRGQQVTLSCSPISGHRSVSWYQQTPGQGLQFLFEYFSETQRNKGNFPGRFSGRQFSNSRSEMNVSTLELGDSALYLCASSLDRTGLSNSPLHFGNGTRLTVT.

The chain links TRBV11-3 to TRBJ2-7; D possibly corresponds to TRBD1 (5 bases). This CDR3 spans 15 amino acids. With 5 bases removed from V and 2 bases from J, the gap between germline ends came to 16 bases. Germline V CDR1 and CDR2: SGHNT, YENEEA. DNA of the CDR3: TGTGCCAGCAGCCCTACCGGACACCCGACCTACGAGCAGTACTTC. Encoded protein: CASSPTGHPTYEQYF.

This sequence joins TRBV11-2 and TRBJ2-3; TRBD1 or TRBD2 may be the D gene (5 bases each). Germline V lookup: CDR1 SGHAT, CDR2 FQNNGV. V lost 3 bases and J 0 bases, leaving 10 bases between the germline ends. This CDR3 is built from 15 residues. The chain's CDR3 is CASSLRGFSTDTQYF. CDR3 coding DNA: TGTGCCAGCAGCTTGAGGGGATTTAGCACAGATACGCAGTATTTT.

This sequence joins TRBV13 and TRBJ2-2; 12 bases match TRBD1. The CDR3 runs 14 residues. Germline CDR1 PRHDT, CDR2 FYEKMQ (reference sequence). V was pared by 8 bases and J by 7 bases, with 5 bases of the junction left unmatched. The CDR3 DNA reads TGTGCCAGCGGGGACAGGGGGCAGTTCGGGGAGCTGTTTTTT. Translating gives CASGDRGQFGELFF.

J is TRBJ2-2 and V is TRBV6-4; D gene uncertain. Germline lookup yields CDR1 MRHNA and CDR2 SNTAGT. The CDR3 is 13 residues long. Trimming took off 5 bases at V and 5 bases at J, with 9 bases between the two ends. The CDR3 region is CASSSMGTGELFF. CDR3 DNA: TGTGCCAGCAGTTCTATGGGGACCGGGGAGCTGTTTTTT.

This chain joins TRBV7-9 and TRBJ1-4; 7 bases fit TRBD1. Germline CDR1 SEHNR, CDR2 FQNEAQ (reference sequence). The CDR3 is 15 residues long. V trimming: 2 bases; J trimming: 6 bases; junction bases outside the gene matches: 6. The CDR3 loop reads CASSLSSGGDEKLFF. CDR3 coding DNA: TGTGCCAGCAGCTTATCGTCAGGGGGGGATGAAAAACTGTTTTTT.

J is TRBJ1-6 and V is TRBV4-2, with a weak D call TRBD1 (6 bases). V gave up 3 bases and J gave up 11 bases, with 14 bases separating them. Germline V lookup: CDR1 LGHNA, CDR2 YNFKEQ. This CDR3 has 14 amino acids. The CDR3 DNA follows: TGTGCCAGCAGCCAGAGCCTCAGGGGTGCACCCCTCCACTTT. It codes for CASSQSLRGAPLHF.

This rearrangement joins TRBV5-4 to TRBJ1-1, with 7 bases aligning to TRBD1. The trim removed 0 bases at V and 5 bases at J, leaving 7 bases unmatched. Germline V lookup: CDR1 SGHNT, CDR2 YYREEE (reference sequence). This CDR3 has 15 residues. In DNA, the CDR3 is TGTGCCAGCAGCTTGGCTCCAGGGGGAATAACTGAAGCTTTCTTT. It yields the protein CASSLAPGGITEAFF.

The V call is TRBV19, the J call TRBJ1-6; no clear D gene. CDR3 length equals 12 residues. With 3 bases removed from V and 6 bases from J, the gap between germline ends came to 3 bases. In germline, CDR1 is LNHDA, CDR2 SQIVND (reference sequence). CDR3 nucleotide sequence: TGTGCCAGTAGTATGGGTAATTCACCCCTCCACTTT. This encodes CASSMGNSPLHF.

About this clone: At one end, the junction sequence differs from germline, possibly due to a read error. V usage is TRBV12-3 or TRBV12-4 and J usage is TRBJ1-3; a possible D gene is TRBD1 (5 bases). The CDR3 loop spans 12 amino acids. The CDR3 reads CASSLANGGANF. DNA of the CDR3: TGTGCCAGCAGTTTAGCCAACGGGGGAGCGAATTTT.

The chain combines TRBV11-3 with TRBJ2-7; 7 bases are a match to TRBD1. Per germline, CDR1 SGHNT and CDR2 YENEEA. The CDR3 length is 17 residues. Trimming removed 5 bases from V and 5 bases from J; junction bases left unmatched: 18. CDR3 amino acids: CASSPRTDRPRGHEQYF. In nucleotides, the CDR3 is TGTGCCAGCAGCCCGAGAACGGACAGGCCGCGCGGCCACGAGCAGTACTTC.